The subject of this entry is one T cell receptor beta chain. Next came a second PCR, run for about 6 to 12 cycles, which used a sample-barcoded 5' primer along with a J-beta primer mix. Each CDR3 protein is one row after TCRdb ran MiXCR on the 5' RACE reads. The data hold over 1.5 million distinct CDR3 sequences, with about 50% observed a single time. CDR1 SGHAT and CDR2 FQNNGV come from the germline V gene. The CDR3 extends over 14 amino acids. These data belong to a study of blood T cells in healthy people across ages. V gene TRBV11-2 combines with J gene TRBJ2-7; TRBD2 agrees at 9 bases. The assigned J gene may be wrong: the sequence end matches TRBJ2-5 better. The sequence was collected from a middle-aged woman in good health. The specimen was blood. The CDR3 spells CASKFQRGEETQYF. CDR3 nucleotide sequence: TGTGCCAGCAAATTCCAGCGGGGGGAAGAGACCCAGTACTTC.